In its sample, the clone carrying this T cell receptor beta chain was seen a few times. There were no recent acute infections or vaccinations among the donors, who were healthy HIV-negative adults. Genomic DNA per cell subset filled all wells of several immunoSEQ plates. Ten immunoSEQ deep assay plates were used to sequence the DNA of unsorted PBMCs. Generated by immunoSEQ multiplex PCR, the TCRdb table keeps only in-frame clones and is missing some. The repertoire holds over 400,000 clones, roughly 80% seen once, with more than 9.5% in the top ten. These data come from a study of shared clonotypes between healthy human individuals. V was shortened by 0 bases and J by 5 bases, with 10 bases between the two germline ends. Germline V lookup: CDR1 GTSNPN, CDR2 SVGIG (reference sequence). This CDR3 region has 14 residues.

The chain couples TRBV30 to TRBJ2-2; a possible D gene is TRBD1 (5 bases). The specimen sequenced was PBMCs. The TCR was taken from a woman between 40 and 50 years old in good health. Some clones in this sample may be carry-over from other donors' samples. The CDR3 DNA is TGTGCCTGGAGTGTACTTCGACAGACCGGGGAGCTGTTTTTT. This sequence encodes CAWSVLRQTGELFF.